Below, 7 T cell receptor beta chains from the same sample are listed, as sequenced in a study of cytomegalovirus exposure and HLA in healthy donors. Primers: 60 Vbeta forward and 13 Jbeta reverse. The table came from immunoSEQ multiplex PCR; TCRdb's copy has only in-frame clones and leaves some out. The sample records around 100,000 clones, roughly 80% being singletons. Sequencing used PBMCs. The origin of the receptors is a man under 40 in good health and CMV-seropositive.

Comments on this clone: At one end, the junction sequence differs from germline, possibly due to a read error. V usage is TRBV19 and J usage is TRBJ2-6; a possible D gene is TRBD1 (6 bases). The length of the CDR3 is 13 residues. Germline V gene data show CDR1 as LNHDA and CDR2 as SQIVND (reference sequence). CDR3 loop: CASSGKGDNVLTF. Written as DNA, the CDR3 is TGTGCCAGTAGTGGGAAGGGGGACAACGTCCTGACTTTC.

V is TRBV27 and J is TRBJ2-7; D is possibly TRBD2 (6 bases). CDR1 and CDR2 (germline): MNHEY, SMNVEV (reference sequence). Trimming cost V 6 bases and J 2 bases, with 17 bases left between them. The CDR3 length is 15 residues. CDR3 nucleotide sequence: TGTGCCAGCAGCCCCGTCGGAGGGCTGACCTACGAGCAGTACGTC. Translation gives CASSPVGGLTYEQYV.

This chain links TRBV30 with TRBJ2-6, with D possibly matching TRBD2 (6 bases). Germline V gene sequence: CDR1 GTSNPN, CDR2 SVGIG (reference sequence). The V gene lost 0 bases and the J gene lost 2 bases, with 17 bases spanning the gap. The CDR3 length is 18 residues. The CDR3 is CAWSVGTLNFAGANVLTF. CDR3 coding DNA: TGTGCCTGGAGTGTAGGGACTCTTAATTTCGCTGGGGCCAACGTCCTGACTTTC. Together with reference TRBV30 and TRBJ2-6, the CDR3 gives the full variable domain: SQTIHQWPATLVQPVGSPLSLECTVEGTSNPNLYWYRQAAGRGLQLLFYSVGIGQISSEVPQNLSASRPQDRQFILSSKKLLLSDSGFYLCAWSVGTLNFAGANVLTFGAGSRLTVL.

The V and J genes are TRBV7-6 and TRBJ2-5; 13 positions match TRBD2. The V gene end was trimmed by 5 bases and the J gene end by 4 bases; junction bases not matched to a gene: 7. This CDR3 region has 16 residues. The V gene's germline CDR1 is SGHVS and CDR2 FNYEAQ. CDR3 in DNA: TGTGCCAGCAGCCCTATACTAGCGGGGGGGCTAGAGACCCAGTACTTC. Amino acid sequence: CASSPILAGGLETQYF.

The chain links TRBV7-2 to TRBJ1-1; D remains unclear. This CDR3 has 11 amino acids. The V end lost 8 bases, the J end lost 2 bases, and 6 bases lay between the germline ends. Per germline, CDR1 SGHTA and CDR2 FQGNSA. DNA of the CDR3: TGTGCCAGCTGGAGTAACACTGAAGCTTTCTTT. It specifies CASWSNTEAFF.

The chain joins TRBV6-4 to TRBJ1-6, with D perhaps TRBD1 (6 bases). Per the germline V gene, CDR1 is MRHNA and CDR2 is SNTAGT. The germline V and J ends were trimmed by 10 bases and 9 bases, with 22 bases remaining between them. The CDR3 runs to 15 residues. CDR3 DNA: TGTGCCACCTCACCTGGGGGGGGCTCTAGTTCACCCCTCCACTTT. This sequence encodes CATSPGGGSSSPLHF.

The chain carries TRBV10-1 and TRBJ1-1; 10 bases are shared with TRBD1. The CDR3 runs to 19 residues. The trim removed 6 bases at V and 5 bases at J, leaving 21 bases unmatched. Germline values: CDR1 WNHNN, CDR2 SYGVQD (reference sequence). The CDR3 sequence: CASSDISPGQGKIATEAFF. The CDR3 DNA reads as TGCGCCAGCAGCGATATATCGCCGGGACAGGGGAAAATCGCGACTGAAGCTTTCTTT.